This record looks at one T cell receptor (beta chain) sequence and its context. As yet, its antigen is unknown. In the original workflow: With immunoSEQ giving junction-only sequences and no quality scores, filtering differed. The data were produced by immunoSEQ multiplex PCR, yet TCRdb's version contains in-frame clones alone and is incomplete. V, J and clone size reflect that table, while D and trimming were determined from the DNA. The data show 2 million to 2.5 million clones, with about 95% seen just once and 0.1% to 0.15% held by the top ten. This sample stems from a study of shared clonotypes between healthy human individuals. General observations from the study: Owing to a small donor count, the genetic and exposure-history diversity represented was limited.

The CDR3 extends over 13 amino acids. Germline loops: CDR1 SNHLY, CDR2 FYNNEI. The ends were cut back, 4 bases at V and 4 bases at J, with 10 bases in the middle. The receptor comes from a man aged 18 to 30 in good health. This sequence joins TRBV2 and TRBJ1-2; no definite D call. Material for sequencing was naive CD4+ T cells sorted from blood. This sample's subset: CD45RA+ positively selected. The DNA for the CDR3 is TGTGCCAGCAGTGGGGCTCCAGGCTATGGCTACACCTTC. Its translation is CASSGAPGYGYTF.